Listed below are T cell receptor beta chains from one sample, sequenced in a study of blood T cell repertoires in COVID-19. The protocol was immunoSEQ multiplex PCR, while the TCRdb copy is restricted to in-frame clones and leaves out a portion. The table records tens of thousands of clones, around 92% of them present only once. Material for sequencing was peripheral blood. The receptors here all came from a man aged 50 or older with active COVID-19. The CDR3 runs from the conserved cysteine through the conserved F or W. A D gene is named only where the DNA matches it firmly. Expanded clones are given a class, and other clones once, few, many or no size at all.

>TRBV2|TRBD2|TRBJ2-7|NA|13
CASRAGGTYEQYF
TGTGCCAGCAGGGCGGGAGGGACCTACGAGCAGTACTTC
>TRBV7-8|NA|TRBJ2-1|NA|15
CASSLGQGPYNEQFF
TGTGCCAGCAGCCTGGGGCAGGGCCCCTACAATGAGCAGTTCTTC
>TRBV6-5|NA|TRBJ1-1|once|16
CASSFKARVGDTEAFF
TGTGCCAGCAGTTTCAAGGCTCGGGTCGGAGACACTGAAGCTTTCTTT
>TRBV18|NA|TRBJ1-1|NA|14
CASSPAGRNTEAFF
TGTGCCAGCTCACCGGCCGGGAGGAACACTGAAGCTTTCTTT
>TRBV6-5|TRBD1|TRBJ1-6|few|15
CASRPGQGANSPLHF
TGTGCCAGCAGGCCGGGACAGGGGGCGAATTCACCCCTCCACTTT
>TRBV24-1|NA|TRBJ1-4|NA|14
CATSNYTTNEKLFF
TGTGCCACCAGTAACTACACAACTAATGAAAAACTGTTTTTT
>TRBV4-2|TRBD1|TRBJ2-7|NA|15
CASSQPGQGASEQYF
TGTGCCAGCAGCCAACCGGGACAGGGAGCCAGCGAGCAGTACTTC
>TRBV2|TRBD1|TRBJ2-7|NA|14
CASNYIQGANEQYF
TGTGCCAGCAATTACATACAGGGGGCGAACGAGCAGTACTTC
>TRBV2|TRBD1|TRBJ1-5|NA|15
CASRRDRGGDQPQHF
TGTGCCAGCAGACGGGACAGGGGTGGCGATCAGCCCCAGCATTTT
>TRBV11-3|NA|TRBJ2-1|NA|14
CASSLSGFYNEQFF
TGTGCCAGCAGCCTCTCCGGGTTTTACAATGAGCAGTTCTTC
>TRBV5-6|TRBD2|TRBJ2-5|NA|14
CASSFLAGQETQYF
TGTGCCAGCAGTTTTTTAGCGGGACAAGAGACCCAGTACTTC
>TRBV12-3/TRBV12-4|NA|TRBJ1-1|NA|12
CASREDWTEAFF
TGTGCCAGCAGGGAGGATTGGACTGAAGCTTTCTTT
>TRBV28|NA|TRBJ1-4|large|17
CASSRGLGSYLNEKLFF
TGTGCCAGCAGTCGGGGACTGGGGAGTTATCTTAATGAAAAACTGTTTTTT
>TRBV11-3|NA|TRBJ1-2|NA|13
CASSGNQGYGYTF
TGTGCCAGCAGCGGGAACCAGGGATATGGCTACACCTTC
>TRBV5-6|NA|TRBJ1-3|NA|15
CASSWGGNRDDTIYF
TGTGCCAGCAGCTGGGGGGGAAACAGGGATGACACCATATATTTT
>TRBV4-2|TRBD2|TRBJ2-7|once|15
CASSQGASGGSGQYF
TGTGCCAGCAGCCAAGGGGCTAGCGGGGGGTCAGGGCAGTACTTC
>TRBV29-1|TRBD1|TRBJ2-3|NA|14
CSVGPQTGADTQYF
TGCAGCGTTGGCCCCCAAACAGGGGCAGATACGCAGTATTTT